Detailed here is one T cell receptor beta chain. The sample originates from a study of follicular helper T cells after annual influenza vaccination. The table came from immunoSEQ multiplex PCR; TCRdb's copy has only in-frame clones and leaves some out. The sample yields roughly 6,100 clones, 80% to 85% seen once. Germline CDR1 LNHDA, CDR2 SQIVND (reference sequence). The CDR3 loop spans 14 amino acids. V trimming: 2 bases; J trimming: 2 bases; junction bases outside the gene matches: 0. The time point is: 2015-2016 season, pre-vaccination. The sequence came from an adult who received the influenza vaccine. The V gene is TRBV19, the J gene TRBJ1-5; 7 nucleotides agree with TRBD1. Sequenced material: CXCR5- memory CD4+ T cells sorted from blood, taken on the day of influenza vaccination. This CDR3 reads CASSIQGGNQPQHF. CDR3 DNA: TGTGCCAGTAGTATACAGGGGGGCAATCAGCCCCAGCATTTT.